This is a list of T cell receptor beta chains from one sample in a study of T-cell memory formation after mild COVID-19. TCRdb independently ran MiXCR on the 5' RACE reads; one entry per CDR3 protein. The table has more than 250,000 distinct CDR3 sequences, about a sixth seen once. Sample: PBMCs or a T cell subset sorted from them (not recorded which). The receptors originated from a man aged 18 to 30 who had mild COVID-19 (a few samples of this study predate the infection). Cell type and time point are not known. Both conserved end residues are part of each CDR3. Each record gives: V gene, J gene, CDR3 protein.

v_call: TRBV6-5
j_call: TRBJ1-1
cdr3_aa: CASTPGVNTEAFF

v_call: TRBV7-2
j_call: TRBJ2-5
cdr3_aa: CASSPPGQLFQETQYF

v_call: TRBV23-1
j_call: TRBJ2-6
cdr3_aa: CASSQGGGTGANVLTF

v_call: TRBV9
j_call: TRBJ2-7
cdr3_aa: CASSPRQWAYEQYF

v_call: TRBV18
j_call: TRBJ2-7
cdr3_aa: CASSLGQGSPYEQYF

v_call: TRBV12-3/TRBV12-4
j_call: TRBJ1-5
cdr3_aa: CASMSNQPQHF

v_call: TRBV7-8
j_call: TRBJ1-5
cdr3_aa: CASTLGGSNQPQHF

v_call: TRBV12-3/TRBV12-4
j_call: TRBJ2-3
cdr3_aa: CASSLLRDNTDTQYF

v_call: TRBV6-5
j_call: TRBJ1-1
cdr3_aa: CASSPDPWGTEAFF

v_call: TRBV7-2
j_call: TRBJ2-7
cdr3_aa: CASSLDLDNYEQYF

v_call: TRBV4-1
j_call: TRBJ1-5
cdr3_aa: CASSQDRSGMSNQPQHF

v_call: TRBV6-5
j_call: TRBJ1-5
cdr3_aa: CASSLGDRSSQPQHF

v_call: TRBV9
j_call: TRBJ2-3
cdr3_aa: CASSGTGTNGLDTQYF

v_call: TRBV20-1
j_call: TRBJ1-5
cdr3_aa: CSASLQGASQPQHF

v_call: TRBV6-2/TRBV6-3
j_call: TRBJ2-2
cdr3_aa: CASGNNYGELFF

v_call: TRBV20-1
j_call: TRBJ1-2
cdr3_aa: CSARKEVDYGYTF

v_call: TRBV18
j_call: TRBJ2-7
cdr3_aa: CASSPSPVGKYEQYF

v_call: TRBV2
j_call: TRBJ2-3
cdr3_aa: CASSELQLYTDTQYF

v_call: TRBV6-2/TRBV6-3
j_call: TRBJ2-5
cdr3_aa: CASTSVQETQYF

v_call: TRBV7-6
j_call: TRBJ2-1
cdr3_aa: CASTGPGQGYNEQFF

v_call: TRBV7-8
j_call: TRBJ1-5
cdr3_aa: CASSLAAGRNQPQHF

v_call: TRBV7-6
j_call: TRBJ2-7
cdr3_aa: CASSPVTGRTYEQYF

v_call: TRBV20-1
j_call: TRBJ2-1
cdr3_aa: CSARDPGQIYNEQFF

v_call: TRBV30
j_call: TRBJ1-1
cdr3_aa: CAWSPGVEAFF

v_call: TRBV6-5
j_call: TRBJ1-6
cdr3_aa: CASSYRVISPLHF

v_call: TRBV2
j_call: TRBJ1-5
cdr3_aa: CASSKGDQPQHF

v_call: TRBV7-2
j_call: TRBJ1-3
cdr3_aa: CASGSDSRSGNTIYF

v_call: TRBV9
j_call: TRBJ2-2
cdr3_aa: CASSVVAGNTGELFF

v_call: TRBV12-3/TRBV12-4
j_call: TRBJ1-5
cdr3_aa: CASSQAGEGQPQHF

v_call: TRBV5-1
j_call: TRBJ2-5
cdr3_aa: CASSLALAEETQYF

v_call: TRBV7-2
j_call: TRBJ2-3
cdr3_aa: CASSFDTSVDTQYF

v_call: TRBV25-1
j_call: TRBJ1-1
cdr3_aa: CASSERGPYAEAFF

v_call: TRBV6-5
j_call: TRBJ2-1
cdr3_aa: CASIDTPGQGAHEQFF

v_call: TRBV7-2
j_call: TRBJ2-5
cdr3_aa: CASSSGGTQYF

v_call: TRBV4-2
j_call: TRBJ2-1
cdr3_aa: CASSQGIRQGPNEQFF

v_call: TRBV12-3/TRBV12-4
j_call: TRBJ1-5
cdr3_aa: CASRDGALRGPQHF

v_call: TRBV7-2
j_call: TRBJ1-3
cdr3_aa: CASSSQIRNTIYF

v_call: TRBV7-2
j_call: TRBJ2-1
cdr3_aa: CASSPQGQTNEQFF

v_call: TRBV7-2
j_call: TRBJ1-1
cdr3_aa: CASRVPGQYTEAFF

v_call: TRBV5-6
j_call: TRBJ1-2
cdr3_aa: CASRPGTAVVIYTF

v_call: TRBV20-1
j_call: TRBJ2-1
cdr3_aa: CSARDWGARGYNEQFF

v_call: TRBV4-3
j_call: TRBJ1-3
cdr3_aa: CASSQDAVSGNTIYF

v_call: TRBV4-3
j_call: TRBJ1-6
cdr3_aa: CASSQDLGNRGLNSPLHF

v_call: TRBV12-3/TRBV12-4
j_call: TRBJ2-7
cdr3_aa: CASSRGSALRYF